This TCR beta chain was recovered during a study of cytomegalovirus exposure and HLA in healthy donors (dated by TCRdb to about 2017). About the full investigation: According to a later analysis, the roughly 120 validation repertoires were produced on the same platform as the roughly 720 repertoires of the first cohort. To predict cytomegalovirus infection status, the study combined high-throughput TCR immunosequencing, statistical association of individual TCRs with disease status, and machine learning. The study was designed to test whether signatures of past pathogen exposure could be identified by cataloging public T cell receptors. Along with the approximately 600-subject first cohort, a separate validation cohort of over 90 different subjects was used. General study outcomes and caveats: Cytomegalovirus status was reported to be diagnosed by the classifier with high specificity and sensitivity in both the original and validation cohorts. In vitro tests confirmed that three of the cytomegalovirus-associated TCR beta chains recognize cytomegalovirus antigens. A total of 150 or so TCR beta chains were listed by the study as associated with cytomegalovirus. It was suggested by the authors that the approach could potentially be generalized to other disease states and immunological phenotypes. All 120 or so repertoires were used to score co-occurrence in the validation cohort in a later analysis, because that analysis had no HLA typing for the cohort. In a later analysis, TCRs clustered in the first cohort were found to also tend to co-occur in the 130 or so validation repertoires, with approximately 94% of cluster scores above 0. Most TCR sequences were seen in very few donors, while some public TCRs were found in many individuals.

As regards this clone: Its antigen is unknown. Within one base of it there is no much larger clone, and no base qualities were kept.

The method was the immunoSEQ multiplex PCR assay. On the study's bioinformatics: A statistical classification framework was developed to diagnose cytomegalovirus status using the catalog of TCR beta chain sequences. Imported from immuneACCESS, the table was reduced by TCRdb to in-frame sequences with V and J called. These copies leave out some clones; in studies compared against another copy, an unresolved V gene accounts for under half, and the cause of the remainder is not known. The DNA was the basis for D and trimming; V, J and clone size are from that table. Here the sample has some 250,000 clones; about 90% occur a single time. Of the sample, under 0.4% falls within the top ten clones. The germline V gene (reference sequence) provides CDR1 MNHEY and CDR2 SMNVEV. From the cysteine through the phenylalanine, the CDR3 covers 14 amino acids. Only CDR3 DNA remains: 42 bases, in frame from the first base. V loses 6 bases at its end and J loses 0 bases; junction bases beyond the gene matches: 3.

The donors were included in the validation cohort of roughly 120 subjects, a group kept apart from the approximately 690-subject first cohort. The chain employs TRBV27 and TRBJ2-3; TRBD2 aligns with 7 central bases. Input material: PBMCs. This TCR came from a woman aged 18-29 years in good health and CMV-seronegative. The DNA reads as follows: TGTGCCAGCAGAAACGGGGGGAGCACAGATACGCAGTATTTT. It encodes CASRNGGSTDTQYF.